Below, 7 T cell receptor beta chains from the same sample are listed, as sequenced in a study of shared clonotypes between healthy human individuals (TCRdb year 2020). Library preparation used the immunoSEQ multiplex PCR assay. The table comes from immuneACCESS by way of TCRdb, which keeps in-frame sequences with V and J called. Part of the clones is missing from these tables; in studies checked, under half for an unresolved V gene and the rest for unknown reasons. Across this sample there are about 2.3 million clones, with roughly 90% seen only once. The ten largest clones represent about 0.41% of the sample. Sequencing was performed on naive CD4+ T cells from PBMCs. Per the publication, the cell subset or site label means: CD45RA+ positively selected. The receptors originated from a man aged 18 to 30 in good health. Some clones in this sample may be carry-over from other donors' samples.

CDR3 sequence: CASSLTRVTDTQYF. In nucleotides, the CDR3 is TGTGCCAGCAGCTTAACTCGGGTCACAGATACGCAGTATTTT. The chain combines TRBV7-3 with TRBJ2-3; D is ambiguous. Per germline, CDR1 SGHTA and CDR2 FQGTGA. The CDR3 loop spans 14 amino acids. The ends were cut back, 0 bases at V and 2 bases at J, with 6 bases in the middle. The whole variable domain, remainder taken from reference TRBV7-3 and TRBJ2-3, is GAGVSQTPSNKVTEKGKYVELRCDPISGHTALYWYRQSLGQGPEFLIYFQGTGAADDSGLPNDRFFAVRPEGSVSTLKIQRTERGDSAVYLCASSLTRVTDTQYFGPGTRLTVL.

V and J are TRBV6-5 and TRBJ2-1; D might be TRBD1 (6 bases). Trimming shortened V by 4 bases and J by 3 bases, and 13 bases separated the two germline ends. The CDR3 loop spans 15 amino acids. Germline lookup yields CDR1 MNHEY and CDR2 SVGAGI. The CDR3 nucleotides read TGTGCCAGCAGTTCGCTTGCGGACAGCTACAATGAGCAGTTCTTC. It is translated as CASSSLADSYNEQFF.

The chain joins TRBV2 to TRBJ2-3, with a possible D match to TRBD1 (5 bases). The ends were cut back, 6 bases at V and 12 bases at J, with 16 bases in the middle. The CDR3 runs 12 residues. CDR1 is SNHLY, CDR2 FYNNEI, per germline. The CDR3 nucleotides read TGTGCCAGCAGGGAGACAGTAATCGCCCAGTATTTT. Encoded protein: CASRETVIAQYF.

This clone was seen only a few times. The J gene is TRBJ1-2, the V gene TRBV9; maybe TRBD1 (5 bases). Germline CDR1 is SGDLS and CDR2 is YYNGEE. The CDR3 sequence is 14 residues long. V lost 3 bases and J 8 bases, leaving 17 bases between the germline ends. The CDR3 loop reads CASSASPGRSGYTF. The CDR3 region has the DNA TGTGCCAGCAGCGCGAGCCCAGGGCGTAGCGGCTACACCTTC. Full variable domain (remainder filled in from reference TRBV9 and TRBJ1-2): DSGVTQTPKHLITATGQRVTLRCSPRSGDLSVYWYQQSLDQGLQFLIQYYNGEERAKGNILERFSAQQFPDLHSELNLSSLELGDSALYFCASSASPGRSGYTFGSGTRLTVV.

V gene TRBV11-1 combines with J gene TRBJ2-3; 9 nucleotides match TRBD2. CDR1 SGHAT and CDR2 FQDESV come from the germline V gene (reference sequence). The CDR3 contains 15 residues. Germline trimming cut 4 bases from V and 8 bases from J; bases unmatched to any gene: 10. CDR3 nucleotides: TGTGCCAGCAGCTCACCTAGCGGGGTGGCAGGTACGCAGTATTTT. Translated, it gives CASSSPSGVAGTQYF.

The CDR3 protein is CASSQTGGADTQYF. The CDR3, as DNA: TGCGCCAGCAGCCAGACAGGGGGCGCAGATACGCAGTATTTT. The chain uses TRBV5-1 and TRBJ2-3; 10 bases are a match to TRBD1. The CDR3 runs to 14 residues. Germline V lookup: CDR1 SGHRS, CDR2 YFSETQ. J was trimmed by 4 bases and V by 4 bases; bases with no gene match: 3.

This clone was seen only a few times. V usage is TRBV30 and J usage is TRBJ1-1; the D is unclear. Trimming shortened V by 0 bases and J by 5 bases, and 10 bases separated the two germline ends. The CDR3 consists of 13 residues. Germline-derived CDR1 and CDR2 are GTSNPN and SVGIG (reference sequence). This CDR3 is CAWSVALGTEAFF. The CDR3 nucleotides read TGTGCCTGGAGTGTAGCCCTCGGGACTGAAGCTTTCTTT. The full variable domain, completed using reference TRBV30 and TRBJ1-1, is SQTIHQWPATLVQPVGSPLSLECTVEGTSNPNLYWYRQAAGRGLQLLFYSVGIGQISSEVPQNLSASRPQDRQFILSSKKLLLSDSGFYLCAWSVALGTEAFFGQGTRLTVV.